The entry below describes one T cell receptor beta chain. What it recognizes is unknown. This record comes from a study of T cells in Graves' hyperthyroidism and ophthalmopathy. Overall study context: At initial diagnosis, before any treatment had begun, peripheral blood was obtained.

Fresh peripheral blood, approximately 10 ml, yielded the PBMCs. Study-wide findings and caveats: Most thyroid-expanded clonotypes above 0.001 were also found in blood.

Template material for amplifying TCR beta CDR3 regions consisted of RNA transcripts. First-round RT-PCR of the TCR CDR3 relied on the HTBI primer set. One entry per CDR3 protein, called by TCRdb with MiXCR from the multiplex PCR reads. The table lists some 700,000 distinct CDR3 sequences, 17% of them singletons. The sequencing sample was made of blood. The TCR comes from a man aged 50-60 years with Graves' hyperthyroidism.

This CDR3 is CAIKLAGGPSPKETQYF. As DNA, the CDR3 is TGTGCCATCAAACTAGCGGGAGGGCCTAGTCCGAAAGAGACCCAGTACTTC. The V call is TRBV10-3, the J call TRBJ2-5, with TRBD2 matching over 13 bases. The CDR3 is made up of 17 amino acids. Trimming took 7 bases from V and 3 from J; bases not matched to a gene: 11. CDR1 and CDR2 (germline): ENHRY, SYGVKD.